Below, one T cell receptor beta chain is given with its context. The target antigen is unknown. This CDR3 has 13 amino acids. Trimming took off 4 bases at V and 0 bases at J, with 9 bases between the two ends. The germline V gene has CDR1 DFQATT and CDR2 SNEGSKA (reference sequence). The sample originates from a study of blood T cells in healthy people across ages. Findings of the study overall: PBMCs left unsorted prevented a conclusive naive versus antigen-experienced comparison.

Through a sample-barcoded 5' primer and a J-beta primer mix, a second PCR was run for roughly 6 to 11 cycles. With 12 random nucleotides, a template-switch adaptor tagged each individual cDNA molecule. Each sample yielded at least 3 million CDR3-containing paired-end reads. MiXCR, applied by TCRdb to the 5' RACE reads, yields one record per CDR3 protein. Found here are roughly 830,000 distinct CDR3 sequences, around two thirds of them singletons; the top ten hold roughly 26%. Sequenced: blood. The rearrangement uses TRBV20-1 and TRBJ1-1; possibly TRBD1 for D (6 bases). The receptor's source is a young man in good health. The CDR3 sequence is CSATGQMNTEAFF. CDR3 DNA sequence: TGCAGTGCTACTGGACAGATGAACACTGAAGCTTTCTTT.